This T cell receptor (beta chain) is from a study of neoadjuvant anti-PD-1 for oral cavity cancer. Germline CDR1 reads SNHLY; CDR2 reads FYNNEI. The length of the CDR3 is 13 residues. After removal of 6 bases from V and 4 bases from J, the junction contained 3 bases not matched to a gene. Profiled with immunoSEQ multiplex PCR; TCRdb holds only in-frame clones, not every one. Among some 15,000 clones, about 69% were seen once, and the ten largest hold under 3%. Sequenced here: PBMCs, sampled before nivolumab (anti-PD-1) treatment. The TCR originated in a person aged 35 to 85 with oral cavity squamous cell carcinoma. The V gene is TRBV2, the J gene TRBJ1-1; TRBD1 matches at 9 bases. CDR3 DNA: TGTGCCAGCAGGGCGACAGGGGGCACTGAAGCTTTCTTT. Its protein is CASRATGGTEAFF.